The clone carrying this T cell receptor beta chain occurred a few times. V shed 2 bases and J shed 9 bases, with 8 bases lying between them. CDR1 MGHDK and CDR2 SYGVNS come from the germline V gene. The CDR3 has 12 amino acids. These data are taken from a study of sequential checkpoint blockade in melanoma. Looking at the study overall: Both treatment sequences were followed by maintenance nivolumab. TCRβ was sequenced from DNA of about 94 pretreatment tumors.

Profiling relied on immunoSEQ multiplex PCR, and the TCRdb table lists in-frame clones only, not all of them. Of nearly 5,500 clones detected, more than 15% appear once; the ten largest clones hold 8.6%. Noted treatment: randomized to nivolumab then ipilimumab (arm A) or the reverse (arm B). The V call is TRBV25-1, the J call TRBJ2-1; tentatively, D is TRBD2 (6 bases). The material was tumor tissue (inferred from file names), obtained from a patient given nivolumab and ipilimumab in sequence. The receptor comes from a human donor with melanoma. The CDR3 is CASSEKAGEQFF. As DNA, the CDR3 is TGTGCCAGCAGTGAAAAAGCGGGTGAGCAGTTCTTC.